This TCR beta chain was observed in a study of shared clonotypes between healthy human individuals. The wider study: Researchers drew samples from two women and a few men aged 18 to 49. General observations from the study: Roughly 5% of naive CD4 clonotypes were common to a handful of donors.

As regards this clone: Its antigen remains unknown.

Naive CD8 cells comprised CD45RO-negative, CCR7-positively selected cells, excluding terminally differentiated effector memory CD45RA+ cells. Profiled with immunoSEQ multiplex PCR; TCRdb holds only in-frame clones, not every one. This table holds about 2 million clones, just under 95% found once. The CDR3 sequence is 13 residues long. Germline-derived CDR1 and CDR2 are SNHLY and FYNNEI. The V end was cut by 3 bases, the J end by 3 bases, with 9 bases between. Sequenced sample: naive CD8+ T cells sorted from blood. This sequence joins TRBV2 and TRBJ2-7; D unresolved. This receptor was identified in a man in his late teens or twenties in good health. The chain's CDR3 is CASSEGKGYEQYF. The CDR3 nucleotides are TGTGCCAGCAGTGAGGGGAAAGGCTACGAGCAGTACTTC.